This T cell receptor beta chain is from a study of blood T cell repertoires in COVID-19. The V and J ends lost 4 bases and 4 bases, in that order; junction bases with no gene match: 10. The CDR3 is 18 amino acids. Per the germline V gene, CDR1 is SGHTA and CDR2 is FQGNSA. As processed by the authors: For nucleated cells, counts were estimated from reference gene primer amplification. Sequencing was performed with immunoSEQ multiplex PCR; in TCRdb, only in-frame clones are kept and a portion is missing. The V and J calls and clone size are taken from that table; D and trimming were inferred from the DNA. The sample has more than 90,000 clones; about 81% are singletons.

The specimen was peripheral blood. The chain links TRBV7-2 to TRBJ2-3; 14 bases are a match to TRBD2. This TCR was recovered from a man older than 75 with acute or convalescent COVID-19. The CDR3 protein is CASSWYPGTSGSSDTQYF. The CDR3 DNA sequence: TGTGCCAGCAGCTGGTACCCCGGGACTAGCGGGAGTTCAGATACGCAGTATTTT. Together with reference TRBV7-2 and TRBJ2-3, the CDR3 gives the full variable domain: GAGVSQSPSNKVTEKGKDVELRCDPISGHTALYWYRQSLGQGLEFLIYFQGNSAPDKSGLPSDRFSAERTGGSVSTLTIQRTQQEDSAVYLCASSWYPGTSGSSDTQYFGPGTRLTVL.